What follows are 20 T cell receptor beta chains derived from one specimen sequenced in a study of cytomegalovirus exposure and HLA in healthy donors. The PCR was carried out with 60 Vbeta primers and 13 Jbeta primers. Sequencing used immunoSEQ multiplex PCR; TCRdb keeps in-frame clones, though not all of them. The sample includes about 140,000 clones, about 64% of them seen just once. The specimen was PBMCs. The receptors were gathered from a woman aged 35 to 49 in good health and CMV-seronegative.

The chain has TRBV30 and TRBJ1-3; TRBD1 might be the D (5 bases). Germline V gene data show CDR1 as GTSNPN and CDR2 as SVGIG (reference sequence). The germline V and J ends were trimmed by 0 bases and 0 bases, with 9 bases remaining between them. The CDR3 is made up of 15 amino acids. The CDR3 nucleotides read TGTGCCTGGAGTGTTGGACAAAGCTCTGGAAACACCATATATTTT. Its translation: CAWSVGQSSGNTIYF.

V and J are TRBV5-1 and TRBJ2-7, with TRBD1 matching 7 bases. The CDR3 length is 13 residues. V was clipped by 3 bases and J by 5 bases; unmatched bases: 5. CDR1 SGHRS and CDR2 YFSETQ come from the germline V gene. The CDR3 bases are TGCGCCAGCAGCTCTGGACAGGCTAACGAGCAGTACTTC. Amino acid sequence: CASSSGQANEQYF. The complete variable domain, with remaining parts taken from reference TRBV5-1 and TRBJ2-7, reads KAGVTQTPRYLIKTRGQQVTLSCSPISGHRSVSWYQQTPGQGLQFLFEYFSETQRNKGNFPGRFSGRQFSNSRSEMNVSTLELGDSALYLCASSSGQANEQYFGPGTRLTVT.

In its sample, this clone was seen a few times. CDR3 residues: CASSFSGHLLGGEQYF. CDR3 coding DNA: TGTGCCAGCAGTTTTTCGGGACACCTACTTGGAGGCGAGCAGTACTTC. The rearrangement links TRBV28 to TRBJ2-7; D may be TRBD1 (6 bases). The CDR3 is made up of 16 amino acids. Trimming stripped 3 bases from V and 6 bases from J, with 21 bases between. Germline values: CDR1 MDHEN, CDR2 SYDVKM.

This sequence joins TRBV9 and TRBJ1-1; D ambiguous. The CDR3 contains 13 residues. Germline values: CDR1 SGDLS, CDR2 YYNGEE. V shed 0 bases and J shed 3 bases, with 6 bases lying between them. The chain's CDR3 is CASSVAQYTEAFF. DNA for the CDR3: TGTGCCAGCAGCGTAGCGCAGTACACTGAAGCTTTCTTT.

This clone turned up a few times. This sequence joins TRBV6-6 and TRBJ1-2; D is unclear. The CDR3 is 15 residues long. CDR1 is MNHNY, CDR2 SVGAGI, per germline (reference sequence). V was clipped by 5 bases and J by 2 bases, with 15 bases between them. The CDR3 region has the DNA TGTGCCAGCAGTCCCCAGGCACGTTCCAACTATGGCTACACCTTC. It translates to CASSPQARSNYGYTF.

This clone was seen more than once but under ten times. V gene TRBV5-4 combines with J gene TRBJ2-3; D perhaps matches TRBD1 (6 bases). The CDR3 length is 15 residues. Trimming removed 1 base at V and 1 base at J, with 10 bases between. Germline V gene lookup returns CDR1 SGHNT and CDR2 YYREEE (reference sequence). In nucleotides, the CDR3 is TGTGCCAGCAGCTTGACAGGGCAAGGCACAGATACGCAGTATTTT. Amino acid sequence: CASSLTGQGTDTQYF.

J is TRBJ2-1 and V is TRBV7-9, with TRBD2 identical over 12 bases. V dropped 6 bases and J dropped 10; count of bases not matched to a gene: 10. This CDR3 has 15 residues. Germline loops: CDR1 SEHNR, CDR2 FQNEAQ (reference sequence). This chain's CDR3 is CASSATSGGPREQFF. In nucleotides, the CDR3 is TGTGCCAGCAGTGCTACTAGCGGGGGGCCACGAGAGCAGTTCTTC.

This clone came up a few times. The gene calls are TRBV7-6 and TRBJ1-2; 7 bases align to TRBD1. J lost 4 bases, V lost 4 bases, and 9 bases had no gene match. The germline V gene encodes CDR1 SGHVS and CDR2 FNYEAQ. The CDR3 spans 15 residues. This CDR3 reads CASSSNRGGGYGYTF. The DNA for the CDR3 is TGTGCCAGCAGCTCTAACAGGGGAGGTGGCTATGGCTACACCTTC. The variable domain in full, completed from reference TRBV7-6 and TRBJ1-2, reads GAGVSQSPRYKVTKRGQDVALRCDPISGHVSLYWYRQALGQGPEFLTYFNYEAQQDKSGLPNDRFSAERPEGSISTLTIQRTEQRDSAMYRCASSSNRGGGYGYTFGSGTRLTVV.

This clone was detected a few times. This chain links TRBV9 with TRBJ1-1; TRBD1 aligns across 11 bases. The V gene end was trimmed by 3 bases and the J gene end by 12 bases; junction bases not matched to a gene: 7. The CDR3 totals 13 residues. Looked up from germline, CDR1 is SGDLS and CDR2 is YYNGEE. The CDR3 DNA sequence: TGTGCCAGCAGCGGGGGGACAGGGGGTTTGACTTTCTTT. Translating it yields CASSGGTGGLTFF.

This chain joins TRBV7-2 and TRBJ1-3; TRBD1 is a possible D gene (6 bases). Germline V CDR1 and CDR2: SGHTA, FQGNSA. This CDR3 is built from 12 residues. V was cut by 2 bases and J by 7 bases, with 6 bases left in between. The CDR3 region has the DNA TGTGCCAGCAGCTTACAGGGGAACACCATATATTTT. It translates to CASSLQGNTIYF.

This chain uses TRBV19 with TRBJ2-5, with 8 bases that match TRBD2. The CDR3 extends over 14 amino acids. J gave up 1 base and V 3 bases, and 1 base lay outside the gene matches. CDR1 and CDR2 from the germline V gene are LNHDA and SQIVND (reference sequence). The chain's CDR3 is CASSIRGGQETQYF. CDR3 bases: TGTGCCAGTAGTATTCGGGGGGGCCAAGAGACCCAGTACTTC.

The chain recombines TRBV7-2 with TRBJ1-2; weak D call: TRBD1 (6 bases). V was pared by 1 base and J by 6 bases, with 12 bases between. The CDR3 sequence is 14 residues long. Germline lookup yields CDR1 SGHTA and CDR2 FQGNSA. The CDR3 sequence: CASSLGTATNGYTF. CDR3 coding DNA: TGTGCCAGCAGCTTAGGGACAGCAACGAATGGCTACACCTTC.

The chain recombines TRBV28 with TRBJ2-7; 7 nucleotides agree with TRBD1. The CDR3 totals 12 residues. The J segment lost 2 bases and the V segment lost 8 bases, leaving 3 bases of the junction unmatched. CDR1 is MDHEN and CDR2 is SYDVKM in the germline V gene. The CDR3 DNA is TGTGCCAGCTGGGACAGCACCTACGAGCAGTACTTC. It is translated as CASWDSTYEQYF.

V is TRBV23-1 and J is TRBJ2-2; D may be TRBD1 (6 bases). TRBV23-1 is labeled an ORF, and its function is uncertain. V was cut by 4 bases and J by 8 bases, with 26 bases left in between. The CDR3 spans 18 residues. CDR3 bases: TGCGCCAGCAGTCCCCTCTTCGACAGGCCCACCACGTATGGGGAGCTGTTTTTT. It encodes CASSPLFDRPTTYGELFF.

This CDR3 is CASSPGQGSYNEQFF. For the CDR3, the DNA is TGTGCCAGCTCACCGGGACAGGGCTCCTACAATGAGCAGTTCTTC. V gene TRBV18 combines with J gene TRBJ2-1; 9 bases match TRBD1. CDR3 size: 15 residues. The germline gives CDR1 KGHSH, CDR2 LQKENI. J lost 0 bases, V lost 3 bases, and 0 bases had no gene match.

The CDR3 here is CASSLTRTSTDTQYF. The CDR3 DNA sequence: TGTGCCAGCAGCTTAACCCGGACTTCCACAGATACGCAGTATTTT. V is TRBV7-3 and J is TRBJ2-3, with D perhaps TRBD2 (5 bases). Germline V CDR1 and CDR2: SGHTA, FQGTGA. V shed 0 bases and J shed 2 bases, with 9 bases lying between them. CDR3 length: 15 amino acids.

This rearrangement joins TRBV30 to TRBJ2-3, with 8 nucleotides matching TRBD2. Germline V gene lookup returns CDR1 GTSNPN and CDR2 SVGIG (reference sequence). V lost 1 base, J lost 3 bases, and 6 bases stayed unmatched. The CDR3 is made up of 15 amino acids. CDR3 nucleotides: TGTGCCTGGAGTGCCCGGGGGGGCGGGACAGATACGCAGTATTTT. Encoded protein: CAWSARGGGTDTQYF. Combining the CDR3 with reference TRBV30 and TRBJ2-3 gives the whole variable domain SQTIHQWPATLVQPVGSPLSLECTVEGTSNPNLYWYRQAAGRGLQLLFYSVGIGQISSEVPQNLSASRPQDRQFILSSKKLLLSDSGFYLCAWSARGGGTDTQYFGPGTRLTVL.

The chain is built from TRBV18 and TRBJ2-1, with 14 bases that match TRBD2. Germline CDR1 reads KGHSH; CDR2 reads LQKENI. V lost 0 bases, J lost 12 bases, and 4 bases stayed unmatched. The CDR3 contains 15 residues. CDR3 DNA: TGTGCCAGCTCACCACCCGGACTAGCGGGGGGCCCGCAGTTCTTC. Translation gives CASSPPGLAGGPQFF.

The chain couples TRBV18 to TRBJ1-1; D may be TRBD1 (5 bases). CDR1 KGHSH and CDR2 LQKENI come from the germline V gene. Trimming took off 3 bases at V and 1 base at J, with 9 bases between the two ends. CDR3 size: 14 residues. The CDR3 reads CASSPTEWNTEAFF. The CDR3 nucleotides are TGTGCCAGCTCACCGACAGAGTGGAACACTGAAGCTTTCTTT.

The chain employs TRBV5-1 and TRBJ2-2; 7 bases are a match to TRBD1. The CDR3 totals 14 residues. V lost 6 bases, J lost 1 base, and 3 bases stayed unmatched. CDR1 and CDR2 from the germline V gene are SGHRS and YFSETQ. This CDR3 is CASKGQLNTGELFF. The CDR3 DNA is TGCGCCAGCAAGGGACAGTTGAACACCGGGGAGCTGTTTTTT.